These 27 T cell receptor beta chains originate from one sample sequenced in a study of patients and donors after allogeneic stem cell transplantation. One entry per CDR3 protein results from TCRdb running MiXCR on the RT-PCR reads. The sample holds under 95,000 distinct CDR3 sequences, approximately 5.2% seen once. The sample consisted of blood, either unsorted or a sorted T cell fraction (not recorded which). The receptors were sampled from a human donor who was either an allogeneic HSCT recipient or a stem cell or donor lymphocyte infusion donor (not recorded which). It is not recorded whose cells these are; they may come from a transplant donor.

The table lists this clonotype with many counts. This chain joins TRBV12-3 or TRBV12-4 and TRBJ1-1; tentatively, D is TRBD1 (6 bases). V lost 2 bases and J 0 bases, leaving 10 bases between the germline ends. This CDR3 has 15 residues. In DNA, the CDR3 is TGTGCCAGCAGTTTAAATACAGGGCTGAACACTGAAGCTTTCTTT. Translating gives CASSLNTGLNTEAFF.

A few counts support this clonotype. Being one base from a much bigger clone, this may be a read error. The chain has TRBV20-1 and TRBJ1-3; D unresolved. CDR1 is DFQATT and CDR2 is SNEGSKA in the germline V gene (reference sequence). V dropped 6 bases and J dropped 9 bases, with 21 bases sitting between them. The CDR3 is 14 residues long. The CDR3 DNA reads as TGCAGTGCGTTCCAGGCGTCCTCGGGCGGCACCATATATTTT. Translating gives CSAFQASSGGTIYF.

The chain couples TRBV12-2 to TRBJ2-7; the DNA was not compared with TRBD2, the D call given in the table. TRBV12-2 is an annotated pseudogene. The CDR3 sequence is 19 residues long. CDR3 bases: TGTGCAAGTCGCACTCGGACCCGCTGCTGGCGGGATAACTCCTACGAGCAGTACTTC. This sequence encodes CASRTRTRCWRDNSYEQYF.

This clonotype was recorded a few times. V is TRBV5-4 and J is TRBJ2-6, with TRBD2 matching over 9 bases. Germline V gene data show CDR1 as SGHNT and CDR2 as YYREEE (reference sequence). The J segment lost 3 bases and the V segment lost 4 bases, leaving 5 bases of the junction unmatched. This CDR3 is built from 16 residues. CDR3 sequence (DNA): TGTGCCAGCAGCGGCGGGGGGGTAGGTGGGGCCAACGTCCTGACTTTC. It encodes CASSGGGVGGANVLTF. The variable domain in full, with the rest retrieved from reference TRBV5-4 and TRBJ2-6, is ETGVTQSPTHLIKTRGQQVTLRCSSQSGHNTVSWYQQALGQGPQFIFQYYREEENGRGNFPPRFSGLQFPNYSSELNVNALELDDSALYLCASSGGGVGGANVLTFGAGSRLTVL.

In this sample, this clonotype turned up many times. The chain employs TRBV7-8 and TRBJ1-1; a possible D gene is TRBD1 (6 bases). The V gene lost 3 bases and the J gene lost 10 bases, with 18 bases spanning the gap. This CDR3 contains 14 residues. Germline V gene lookup returns CDR1 SGHVS and CDR2 FQNEAQ. The CDR3 bases are TGTGCCAGCAGCTTTTCTAGATACAGGGAGTTAGCTTTCTTT. It encodes CASSFSRYRELAFF.

This clonotype has a count of ten or more. The chain carries TRBV5-6 and TRBJ1-5; the match to TRBD1 covers 8 bases. The J segment lost 5 bases and the V segment lost 4 bases, leaving 5 bases of the junction unmatched. CDR3 length: 14 amino acids. Germline CDR1 is SGHDT and CDR2 is YYEEEE. The CDR3 protein is CASSRTGYYQPQHF. CDR3 bases: TGTGCCAGCAGCCGGACAGGGTACTATCAGCCCCAGCATTTT.

This clonotype was found many times. The gene calls are TRBV20-1 and TRBJ2-1; 8 bases are shared with TRBD1. Trimming at V came to 6 bases and at J to 5 bases, leaving 9 bases not matched to a gene. Germline assignment: CDR1 DFQATT and CDR2 SNEGSKA (reference sequence). This CDR3 has 14 residues. The CDR3 nucleotides are TGCAGTGCCCATCCTTGGGACAGGAACAATGAGCAGTTCTTC. Protein: CSAHPWDRNNEQFF.

The sample holds many counts of this clonotype. V and J are TRBV30 and TRBJ2-7; D gene uncertain. The CDR3 loop spans 11 amino acids. V lost 3 bases to trimming and J lost 2 bases, with 5 bases between them. Germline CDR1 reads GTSNPN; CDR2 reads SVGIG (reference sequence). In nucleotides, the CDR3 is TGTGCCTGGAGACTGGCCTACGAGCAGTACTTC. This encodes CAWRLAYEQYF.

This clonotype was detected ten times or more. The chain links TRBV6-2 or TRBV6-3 to TRBJ2-1, with a possible D match to TRBD2 (6 bases). The length of the CDR3 is 13 residues. V gave up 6 bases and J gave up 6 bases, with 12 bases separating them. The germline V gene has CDR1 MNHEY and CDR2 SVGEGT. The CDR3 here is CASRPGSSNEQFF. CDR3 DNA sequence: TGTGCCAGCAGGCCCGGGAGTTCCAATGAGCAGTTCTTC.

The table lists this clonotype with many counts. This chain connects TRBV7-9 to TRBJ1-6; TRBD1 aligns across 8 bases. The V gene's germline CDR1 is SEHNR and CDR2 FQNEAQ (reference sequence). CDR3 length equals 13 residues. V shed 11 bases, J shed 7 bases, and the junction held 7 bases outside the gene matches. The CDR3 loop reads CAGDAGGNSPLHF. The CDR3 nucleotides read TGTGCCGGGGATGCAGGGGGCAATTCACCCCTCCACTTT.

This clonotype was found many times. CDR3 DNA sequence: TGTGCCAGCAGTTTAAAGGGGGAGAACACTGAAGCTTTCTTT. It translates to CASSLKGENTEAFF. The J gene is TRBJ1-1, the V gene TRBV12-3 or TRBV12-4, with D maybe TRBD1 (6 bases). This CDR3 contains 14 residues. The V end lost 2 bases, the J end lost 1 base, and 8 bases lay between the germline ends.

There are many counts of this clonotype. V gene TRBV29-1 combines with J gene TRBJ2-1; no clear D. V lost 1 base to trimming and J lost 5 bases, with 15 bases between them. Germline V gene data show CDR1 as SQVTM and CDR2 as ANQGSEA. CDR3 size: 15 residues. CDR3 residues: CSVEGSVNSDNEQFF. The DNA of the CDR3 is TGCAGCGTTGAAGGGTCGGTAAACAGTGACAATGAGCAGTTCTTC.

This clonotype was counted many times. The chain employs TRBV20-1 and TRBJ1-2; D may be TRBD1 (6 bases). V lost 6 bases and J 8 bases, leaving 16 bases between the germline ends. Germline V gives CDR1 DFQATT, CDR2 SNEGSKA (reference sequence). The CDR3 extends over 12 amino acids. CDR3 loop: CSATLTGRGYTF. The CDR3 DNA is TGCAGTGCAACCCTGACAGGTCGCGGCTACACCTTC.

The sample holds many counts of this clonotype. This sequence joins TRBV27 and TRBJ1-6, with TRBD1 as a possible D gene (6 bases). Trimming cost V 5 bases and J 3 bases, with 11 bases left between them. This CDR3 has 15 amino acids. Germline lookup yields CDR1 MNHEY and CDR2 SMNVEV (reference sequence). CDR3 nucleotide sequence: TGTGCCAGCAGTCCCAAGGACAGCTATAATTCACCCCTCCACTTT. This sequence encodes CASSPKDSYNSPLHF.

This clonotype has at least ten counts. The genes are TRBV11-2 and TRBJ2-3; D is uncertain. CDR3 length: 15 residues. Trimming removed 3 bases from V and 2 bases from J, with 12 bases in between. The V gene's germline CDR1 is SGHAT and CDR2 FQNNGV. CDR3 sequence: CASSFGGGPTDTQYF. The DNA for the CDR3 is TGTGCCAGCAGCTTCGGCGGCGGCCCCACAGATACGCAGTATTTT.

This clonotype was observed many times. The V and J genes are TRBV3-1 and TRBJ2-5, with a weak D call TRBD1 (5 bases). The CDR3 extends over 15 amino acids. Germline V CDR1 and CDR2: LGHDT, YNNKEL (reference sequence). V was trimmed by 2 bases and J by 5 bases, leaving 15 bases between them. CDR3 nucleotide sequence: TGTGCCAGCAGCCAAATCGGCAGGGTGGGGGAGACCCAGTACTTC. It codes for CASSQIGRVGETQYF.

The V and J genes are TRBV5-5 and TRBJ1-1; D not resolved. There are 18 residues in the CDR3. Trimming shortened V by 0 bases and J by 2 bases, and 20 bases separated the two germline ends. Germline V gives CDR1 SGHKS, CDR2 YYEKEE (reference sequence). The CDR3 region is CASSLAERSGSPNTEAFF. The CDR3 DNA reads TGTGCCAGCAGCTTGGCCGAGAGGTCCGGATCCCCAAACACTGAAGCTTTCTTT.

This clonotype was observed at least ten times. This chain connects TRBV9 to TRBJ1-5; perhaps TRBD1 as D (6 bases). Trimming pared 0 bases from V and 11 bases from J, leaving 12 bases between. The germline V gene has CDR1 SGDLS and CDR2 YYNGEE. This CDR3 contains 13 residues. In nucleotides, the CDR3 is TGTGCCAGCAGCGTAGACGATCAGGGGACCCAGCATTTT. Protein: CASSVDDQGTQHF.

This clonotype was seen at least ten times. The rearrangement joins TRBV7-3 to TRBJ2-7; TRBD2 might be the D (5 bases). The CDR3 loop spans 14 amino acids. CDR1 and CDR2 from the germline V gene are SGHTA and FQGTGA. The V end was cut by 10 bases, the J end by 4 bases, with 20 bases between. The CDR3 DNA is TGTGCCACCCGGTTCCCGGACTTCTTATACGAGCAGTACTTC. It yields the protein CATRFPDFLYEQYF.

This chain links TRBV6-5 with TRBJ2-6; D possibly corresponds to TRBD1 (6 bases). Germline V lookup: CDR1 MNHEY, CDR2 SVGAGI. The CDR3 sequence is 18 residues long. V was trimmed by 4 bases and J by 0 bases, leaving 16 bases between them. The CDR3 DNA sequence: TGTGCCAGCAGTTCCAGGGGACGCTCGCCCTCTGGGGCCAACGTCCTGACTTTC. This gives the protein CASSSRGRSPSGANVLTF.

This clonotype was counted many times. The V call is TRBV7-8, the J call TRBJ1-2; no clear D gene. Looked up from germline, CDR1 is SGHVS and CDR2 is FQNEAQ. V lost 6 bases, J lost 2 bases, and 13 bases lay in between. The CDR3 is made up of 14 amino acids. The CDR3: CASSPTYQNYGYTF. The CDR3 region has the DNA TGTGCCAGCAGTCCAACGTATCAGAACTATGGCTACACCTTC.

This clonotype was counted many times. The chain couples TRBV27 to TRBJ1-5; 7 nucleotides agree with TRBD1. The V and J ends lost 5 bases and 0 bases, in that order; junction bases with no gene match: 10. The CDR3 is 17 amino acids. From germline, CDR1 is MNHEY and CDR2 SMNVEV (reference sequence). The DNA of the CDR3 is TGTGCCAGCAGTCCGAAAAGGACAGGCCTTAGCAATCAGCCCCAGCATTTT. Its translation is CASSPKRTGLSNQPQHF.

The sample holds many counts of this clonotype. The rearrangement joins TRBV5-4 to TRBJ2-1; D is unresolved. Germline V gene lookup returns CDR1 SGHNT and CDR2 YYREEE (reference sequence). Trimming took 1 base from V and 5 from J, leaving 7 bases between them. The length of the CDR3 is 13 residues. The DNA for the CDR3 is TGTGCCAGCAGCTTGAGTCTGAACAATGAGCAGTTCTTC. This codes for CASSLSLNNEQFF.

The chain employs TRBV6-5 and TRBJ1-1; tentative D call: TRBD1 (5 bases). CDR1 is MNHEY and CDR2 is SVGAGI in the germline V gene. The V and J ends lost 10 bases and 4 bases respectively, with 13 bases between them. The CDR3 loop spans 12 amino acids. CDR3 in DNA: TGTGCCACCTACTCGGGGACCACTGAAGCTTTCTTT. Translation: CATYSGTTEAFF.

This clonotype showed up many times. The gene calls are TRBV20-1 and TRBJ2-1; 7 bases match TRBD2. CDR1 is DFQATT and CDR2 is SNEGSKA in the germline V gene (reference sequence). Trimming took 5 bases from V and 4 from J; bases not matched to a gene: 11. The CDR3 is 15 residues long. The CDR3 DNA reads TGCAGTGCTCTCTCCCGACTGGGGGGGTACAATGAGCAGTTCTTC. Residues: CSALSRLGGYNEQFF.

Many counts were recorded for this clonotype. V is TRBV18 and J is TRBJ1-1; 11 bases line up with TRBD1. Germline CDR1 is KGHSH and CDR2 is LQKENI. With 2 bases clipped from V and 1 base from J, the junction kept 6 bases outside the gene matches. This CDR3 contains 17 residues. The CDR3 DNA follows: TGTGCCAGCTCACCATCGGGGACAGGGGGAAGGAACACTGAAGCTTTCTTT. Translating it yields CASSPSGTGGRNTEAFF.

This clonotype was seen many times. The genes are TRBV5-1 and TRBJ2-5; 10 bases fit TRBD1. CDR1 and CDR2 (germline): SGHRS, YFSETQ. V lost 5 bases, J lost 5 bases, and 6 bases stayed unmatched. The length of the CDR3 is 14 residues. CDR3 protein: CASRTGTGDETQYF. CDR3 bases: TGCGCCAGCAGAACCGGGACAGGGGACGAGACCCAGTACTTC.